The sequence of this TCR beta chain was determined in a study of response to subunit inactivated influenza vaccine. After removal of 0 bases from V and 0 bases from J, the junction contained 3 bases not matched to a gene. CDR1 is SGHRS, CDR2 YFSETQ, per germline. CDR3 length equals 16 residues. In TCRdb, the RT-PCR reads were re-called with MiXCR into one record per CDR3 protein. The sample holds 500,000 to 600,000 distinct CDR3 sequences; approximately 10% are singletons and the top ten take about 10%. This clonotype has a handful of counts. This same sample was also part of a study on T cells expressing NK-cell markers. That source reports: 5'RACE template switching with UMIs generated TCR beta cDNA. The study drew TCR beta repertoires from sorted CD3+CD56+NKG2C+, CD3+CD56+NKG2C- and CD3+CD56-NKG2C+ T cells. Seven sequenced donors out of eight were HCMV-seropositive, one seronegative. These clonotypes also led the CD3+CD56-NKG2C+ fraction in a handful of donors. Expanded NKG2C+ T cell clones had unclear HCMV specificity.

The V call is TRBV5-1, the J call TRBJ2-5, with TRBD2 identical over 9 bases. The source material was PBMCs from blood, sampled on the day of vaccination. This sequence was found in a man over 45 who received an inactivated influenza vaccine. The CDR3 DNA sequence: TGCGCCAGCAGCTTGGGAACTAGCGGGTACCAAGAGACCCAGTACTTC. Encoded protein: CASSLGTSGYQETQYF.